This entry lists 32 T cell receptor beta chains sequenced from one sample in a study of shared clonotypes between healthy human individuals (dated by TCRdb to the early 2020s). The library was prepared using the immunoSEQ multiplex PCR assay. The table comes from immuneACCESS by way of TCRdb, which keeps in-frame sequences with V and J called. Part of the clones is missing from these tables; in studies checked, under half for an unresolved V gene and the rest for unknown reasons. Here the sample has some 2,500,000 clones; 85% to 95% occur a single time. The ten largest account for around 0.35% of the sample. The material sequenced was naive CD4+ T cells from PBMCs. The intended sense of this specimen's cell subset or site label: CD45RA+ positively selected. Receptors were obtained from a man aged 18 to 30 in good health. Some clones in this sample may be carry-over from other donors' samples.

This rearrangement joins TRBV2 to TRBJ2-1, with D tentatively TRBD1 or TRBD2 (10 bases each). Trimming stripped 5 bases from V and 9 bases from J, with 29 bases between. The CDR3 covers 18 residues. Germline assignment: CDR1 SNHLY and CDR2 FYNNEI. CDR3 bases: TGTGCCAGCAGTCGGGGACAGGGGCGAGGAGCGGGAGGGGGTGAGCAGTTCTTC. Translation: CASSRGQGRGAGGGEQFF.

V usage is TRBV7-9 and J usage is TRBJ2-3, with TRBD1 identical over 9 bases. The CDR3 loop spans 16 amino acids. Germline CDR1 and CDR2: SEHNR and FQNEAQ (reference sequence). V lost 4 bases and J lost 3; bases outside the gene matches: 8. CDR3 sequence (DNA): TGTGCCAGCAGCTCTACAGGGGGCGCGGGGACAGATACGCAGTATTTT. Protein product: CASSSTGGAGTDTQYF.

This rearrangement joins TRBV28 to TRBJ1-5; D unresolved. The CDR3 has 11 amino acids. Trimming pared 8 bases from V and 5 bases from J, leaving 7 bases between. The V gene's germline CDR1 is MDHEN and CDR2 SYDVKM. The CDR3 sequence: CASRRDQPQHF. The DNA for the CDR3 is TGTGCCAGCCGCCGGGATCAGCCCCAGCATTTT.

The chain joins TRBV5-1 to TRBJ1-1; a possible D gene is TRBD1 (5 bases). Deletions cut 0 bases from V and 6 bases from J, with 15 bases between. CDR1 is SGHRS and CDR2 is YFSETQ in the germline V gene. The CDR3 extends over 15 amino acids. DNA for the CDR3: TGCGCCAGCAGCTTGGGGCGGGGCGACGACTCTGAAGCTTTCTTT. This codes for CASSLGRGDDSEAFF.

This clone was seen a single time. This same CDR3 is encoded by further DNA sequences in the sample. The V call is TRBV5-1, the J call TRBJ2-5, with D perhaps being TRBD1 or TRBD2 (5 bases each). CDR1 and CDR2 (germline): SGHRS, YFSETQ. CDR3 length equals 14 residues. Trimming removed 2 bases from V and 1 base from J, with 9 bases in between. The CDR3 DNA follows: TGCGCCAGCAGCTTCTCAGGGACCCAAGAGACCCAGTACTTC. Protein: CASSFSGTQETQYF.

This sequence joins TRBV14 and TRBJ1-4; possible D gene TRBD1, 5 bases. The germline CDR1 and CDR2 sequences are SGHDN and FVKESK. Between the trimmed V and J ends, which lost 1 base and 6 bases, there was a span of 15 bases. The CDR3 spans 16 residues. This CDR3 reads CASSQALGLTYEKLFF. The CDR3 coding sequence is TGTGCCAGCAGCCAAGCCTTGGGGCTCACCTATGAAAAACTGTTTTTT. Based on the CDR3 plus reference TRBV14 and TRBJ1-4, the full variable domain is EAGVTQFPSHSVIEKGQTVTLRCDPISGHDNLYWYRRVMGKEIKFLLHFVKESKQDESGMPNNRFLAERTGGTYSTLKVQPAELEDSGVYFCASSQALGLTYEKLFFGSGTQLSVL.

The CDR3 sequence: CASSSPNEKLFF. CDR3 nucleotides: TGTGCCAGCAGTTCACCTAATGAAAAACTGTTTTTT. The chain uses TRBV6-6 and TRBJ1-4; D gene unclear. V lost 4 bases to trimming and J lost 3 bases, with 3 bases between them. The CDR3 length is 12 residues. Germline CDR1 reads MNHNY; CDR2 reads SVGAGI (reference sequence).

The CDR3 region is CASSPPNGFGSTDTQYF. CDR3 DNA sequence: TGTGCCAGCTCACCACCGAATGGGTTCGGGAGCACAGATACGCAGTATTTT. The J gene is TRBJ2-3, the V gene TRBV18; D not resolved. This CDR3 spans 17 amino acids. The germline V and J ends were trimmed by 0 bases and 0 bases, with 13 bases remaining between them. The germline CDR1 and CDR2 sequences are KGHSH and LQKENI.

This clone was counted a single time. The V call is TRBV2, the J call TRBJ2-7; TRBD2 matches at 13 bases. Germline lookup yields CDR1 SNHLY and CDR2 FYNNEI. Trimming cost V 3 bases and J 3 bases; bases outside gene matches: 17. The CDR3 extends over 20 amino acids. The CDR3 DNA is TGTGCCAGCAGTGAGTCTTACAGAAGACTAGCGGGAGGATCCTTCTACGAGCAGTACTTC. Residues: CASSESYRRLAGGSFYEQYF.

CDR3 DNA: TGTGCCAGCAGCCCCACCCGCTGGCAGGGAGACAATGAGCAGTTCTTC. Its protein is CASSPTRWQGDNEQFF. This chain uses TRBV11-2 with TRBJ2-1; D is perhaps TRBD1 or TRBD2 (5 bases each). Deletions cut 5 bases from V and 5 bases from J, with 19 bases between. Per the germline V gene, CDR1 is SGHAT and CDR2 is FQNNGV. The CDR3 spans 16 residues.

This chain joins TRBV6-5 and TRBJ2-2; 7 nucleotides match TRBD1. J gave up 1 base and V 2 bases, and 4 bases lay outside the gene matches. This CDR3 is built from 16 residues. The germline V gene encodes CDR1 MNHEY and CDR2 SVGAGI. The CDR3 nucleotides read TGTGCCAGCAGTTACCAGGCAGGGGGGAACACCGGGGAGCTGTTTTTT. Encoded protein: CASSYQAGGNTGELFF.

The chain is built from TRBV19 and TRBJ2-6; TRBD1 agrees at 9 bases. This CDR3 region has 20 residues. Germline V gives CDR1 LNHDA, CDR2 SQIVND (reference sequence). The V segment lost 10 bases and the J segment 2 bases; nucleotides outside the gene matches: 21. The DNA for the CDR3 is TGTGCCACCCCCCGGGACAGGGAATTGCCCATGGGTCCTGGGGCCAACGTCCTGACTTTC. This gives the protein CATPRDRELPMGPGANVLTF. Looking up the rest from reference TRBV19 and TRBJ2-6 gives the full variable domain: DGGITQSPKYLFRKEGQNVTLSCEQNLNHDAMYWYRQDPGQGLRLIYYSQIVNDFQKGDIAEGYSVSREKKESFPLTVTSAQKNPTAFYLCATPRDRELPMGPGANVLTFGAGSRLTVL.

The J gene is TRBJ1-5, the V gene TRBV6-5, with D unclear. V was shortened by 7 bases and J by 5 bases, with 9 bases between the two germline ends. CDR1 MNHEY and CDR2 SVGAGI come from the germline V gene. The CDR3 has 12 residues. DNA of the CDR3: TGTGCCAGCAAAGACCGGGATCAGCCCCAGCATTTT. Residues: CASKDRDQPQHF.

The chain uses TRBV6-1 and TRBJ2-7; 8 bases are shared with TRBD1. This CDR3 region has 15 residues. Per germline, CDR1 MNHNS and CDR2 SASEGT. V gave up 4 bases and J gave up 0 bases; unmatched junction bases: 5. The DNA for the CDR3 is TGTGCCAGCAGTGTAGGACAGGGCTACTCCTACGAGCAGTACTTC. This translates into CASSVGQGYSYEQYF.

This clone occurred once. The rearrangement uses TRBV28 and TRBJ2-5; no firm D call. This CDR3 spans 14 amino acids. The ends were cut back, 2 bases at V and 0 bases at J, with 7 bases in the middle. The germline V gene has CDR1 MDHEN and CDR2 SYDVKM. CDR3 loop: CASSLTHNQETQYF. The CDR3 DNA sequence: TGTGCCAGCAGTTTAACTCACAACCAAGAGACCCAGTACTTC.

This chain links TRBV4-2 with TRBJ2-1; 14 bases align to TRBD2. The V segment lost 2 bases and the J segment 7 bases; nucleotides outside the gene matches: 4. Looked up from germline, CDR1 is LGHNA and CDR2 is YNFKEQ. The CDR3 totals 16 residues. The CDR3 loop reads CASSQPTSGGGNEQFF. As DNA, the CDR3 is TGTGCCAGCAGCCAACCGACTAGCGGGGGGGGGAATGAGCAGTTCTTC.

V is TRBV7-9 and J is TRBJ2-1; D remains ambiguous. This CDR3 is 11 amino acids long. Looked up from germline, CDR1 is SEHNR and CDR2 is FQNEAQ (reference sequence). V was shortened by 3 bases and J by 8 bases, with 5 bases between the two germline ends. The CDR3 protein is CASSFMDEQFF. The CDR3 DNA follows: TGTGCCAGCAGCTTCATGGATGAGCAGTTCTTC. Full variable domain (rest looked up from reference TRBV7-9 and TRBJ2-1): DTGVSQNPRHKITKRGQNVTFRCDPISEHNRLYWYRQTLGQGPEFLTYFQNEAQLEKSRLLSDRFSAERPKGSFSTLEIQRTEQGDSAMYLCASSFMDEQFFGPGTRLTVL.

The rearrangement uses TRBV18 and TRBJ2-1, with D uncertain. The CDR3 is made up of 15 amino acids. The germline V gene has CDR1 KGHSH and CDR2 LQKENI. Trimming cost V 4 bases and J 3 bases, with 13 bases left between them. The CDR3 sequence: CASSQTRVNYNEQFF. CDR3 DNA sequence: TGTGCCAGCTCACAGACGAGAGTCAACTACAATGAGCAGTTCTTC.

V is TRBV27 and J is TRBJ2-5, with D perhaps TRBD1 or TRBD2 (5 bases each). Germline V CDR1 and CDR2: MNHEY, SMNVEV (reference sequence). The V and J ends lost 5 bases and 6 bases respectively, with 25 bases between them. The length of the CDR3 is 17 residues. CDR3 residues: CASSPLALRQGGQTQYF. Here the CDR3 DNA reads TGTGCCAGCAGTCCCCTCGCTCTCCGGCAGGGCGGGCAGACCCAGTACTTC.

This clone was observed once. V and J are TRBV2 and TRBJ2-5, with D maybe TRBD2 (6 bases). The CDR3 sequence is 14 residues long. Trimming stripped 7 bases from V and 5 bases from J, with 17 bases between. CDR1 and CDR2 (germline): SNHLY, FYNNEI. CDR3 residues: CASILPAGRETQYF. Here the CDR3 DNA reads TGTGCCAGCATTTTACCGGCGGGACGGGAGACCCAGTACTTC.

Notes on this clone: The same CDR3 also results from other DNA sequences found in this sample. This chain uses TRBV28 with TRBJ2-5, with a tentative D call TRBD1 (6 bases). This CDR3 comprises 13 residues. Per germline, CDR1 MDHEN and CDR2 SYDVKM. Deletions cut 4 bases from V and 2 bases from J, with 8 bases between. The CDR3 nucleotides read TGTGCCAGCAGTTCCGGGACACAAGAGACCCAGTACTTC. Translating gives CASSSGTQETQYF. Full variable domain (rest looked up from reference TRBV28 and TRBJ2-5): DVKVTQSSRYLVKRTGEKVFLECVQDMDHENMFWYRQDPGLGLRLIYFSYDVKMKEKGDIPEGYSVSREKKERFSLILESASTNQTSMYLCASSSGTQETQYFGPGTRLLVL.

The chain joins TRBV5-1 to TRBJ2-1; 12 bases line up with TRBD2. V gave up 0 bases and J gave up 5 bases; unmatched junction bases: 6. Per the germline V gene, CDR1 is SGHRS and CDR2 is YFSETQ. The CDR3 extends over 17 amino acids. CDR3 sequence reads: CASSLVPSGRGNNEQFF. In DNA form, the CDR3 reads TGCGCCAGCAGCTTGGTCCCTAGCGGGAGGGGAAACAATGAGCAGTTCTTC.

This chain uses TRBV7-2 with TRBJ2-3; D is ambiguous. The germline V gene has CDR1 SGHTA and CDR2 FQGNSA. Trimming took off 1 base at V and 2 bases at J, with 10 bases between the two ends. This CDR3 is 15 amino acids long. The CDR3 sequence: CASSLVPEYTDTQYF. In nucleotides, the CDR3 is TGTGCCAGCAGCTTAGTCCCGGAATACACAGATACGCAGTATTTT.

This clone was seen only once. V and J are TRBV30 and TRBJ1-5, with a possible D match to TRBD1 (5 bases). The CDR3 runs 14 residues. The germline CDR1 and CDR2 sequences are GTSNPN and SVGIG (reference sequence). The V end lost 0 bases, the J end lost 2 bases, and 8 bases lay between the germline ends. CDR3 DNA: TGTGCCTGGAGTGTACTAGGGGGCAATCAGCCCCAGCATTTT. Protein: CAWSVLGGNQPQHF.

Notes on this clone: The junction does not match germline at one end; this may be a read error. The chain is built from TRBV6-5 and TRBJ2-5; D gene ambiguous. Germline CDR1 reads MNHEY; CDR2 reads SVGAGI. The CDR3 is made up of 13 amino acids. CDR3 coding DNA: TGTGCCAGCAGTTTGACCCGCCAAGAGACCCGGTACTTC. This sequence encodes CASSLTRQETRYF.

V is TRBV29-1 and J is TRBJ1-2, with 8 nucleotides matching TRBD1. After removal of 3 bases from V and 5 bases from J, the junction contained 8 bases not matched to a gene. The CDR3 is made up of 14 amino acids. Germline values: CDR1 SQVTM, CDR2 ANQGSEA. The chain's CDR3 is CSVDSTGGLYGYTF. CDR3 nucleotides: TGCAGCGTTGACTCAACAGGGGGGCTTTATGGCTACACCTTC.

V usage is TRBV14 and J usage is TRBJ2-7; tentatively, D is TRBD2 (5 bases). Germline-derived CDR1 and CDR2 are SGHDN and FVKESK. This CDR3 contains 15 residues. V was shortened by 2 bases and J by 0 bases, with 11 bases between the two germline ends. The CDR3 spells CASSQLGKDSYEQYF. The CDR3 nucleotides are TGTGCCAGCAGCCAACTCGGGAAAGACTCCTACGAGCAGTACTTC.

The chain links TRBV7-2 to TRBJ2-1, with D hard to call. Germline V gives CDR1 SGHTA, CDR2 FQGNSA. Trimming removed 2 bases at V and 4 bases at J, with 9 bases between. The CDR3 covers 14 residues. The chain's CDR3 is CASSLIAVYNEQFF. CDR3 DNA: TGTGCCAGCAGCTTAATTGCCGTATACAATGAGCAGTTCTTC.

The J gene is TRBJ1-2, the V gene TRBV30; tentatively, D is TRBD1 (6 bases). From germline, CDR1 is GTSNPN and CDR2 SVGIG (reference sequence). This CDR3 is 14 amino acids long. The V end lost 0 bases, the J end lost 8 bases, and 16 bases lay between the germline ends. The CDR3 bases are TGTGCCTGGAGTGTACCAGCAGGGGTAAAGGGCTACACCTTC. Its protein product is CAWSVPAGVKGYTF. The variable domain in full, with the rest retrieved from reference TRBV30 and TRBJ1-2, is SQTIHQWPATLVQPVGSPLSLECTVEGTSNPNLYWYRQAAGRGLQLLFYSVGIGQISSEVPQNLSASRPQDRQFILSSKKLLLSDSGFYLCAWSVPAGVKGYTFGSGTRLTVV.

V is TRBV5-4 and J is TRBJ2-2; D gene uncertain. CDR1 is SGHNT, CDR2 YYREEE, per germline (reference sequence). Between the trimmed V and J ends, which lost 0 bases and 5 bases, there was a span of 8 bases. The CDR3 extends over 14 amino acids. The CDR3 here is CASSLGVGTGELFF. In nucleotides, the CDR3 is TGTGCCAGCAGCTTGGGGGTCGGGACCGGGGAGCTGTTTTTT.

The rearrangement uses TRBV7-9 and TRBJ2-1; the match to TRBD2 covers 11 bases. The trim removed 3 bases at V and 2 bases at J, leaving 3 bases unmatched. Germline V gives CDR1 SEHNR, CDR2 FQNEAQ (reference sequence). The CDR3 spans 16 residues. The CDR3 DNA reads as TGTGCCAGCAGCTTGGGGACTAGCGGTACCTACAATGAGCAGTTCTTC. This sequence encodes CASSLGTSGTYNEQFF. Full variable domain (missing parts from reference TRBV7-9 and TRBJ2-1): DTGVSQNPRHKITKRGQNVTFRCDPISEHNRLYWYRQTLGQGPEFLTYFQNEAQLEKSRLLSDRFSAERPKGSFSTLEIQRTEQGDSAMYLCASSLGTSGTYNEQFFGPGTRLTVL.

The chain links TRBV5-1 to TRBJ1-3, with D unclear. V gave up 7 bases and J gave up 4 bases, with 3 bases separating them. Germline values: CDR1 SGHRS, CDR2 YFSETQ. The CDR3 runs to 10 residues. CDR3: CASRGNTIYF. In DNA, the CDR3 is TGCGCCAGCCGCGGAAACACCATATATTTT.